The 3 T cell receptor beta chains presented below share a single source sample, sequenced in a study of monozygotic twins with inflammatory bowel disease. TCRdb derives one entry per CDR3 protein from the 5' RACE reads, leaving out DNA. The table for this sample gives fewer than 450,000 distinct CDR3 sequences. Sequenced input: blood. Receptor source: a human donor with ulcerative colitis or Crohn's disease, or a healthy co-twin of an affected twin (not recorded which).

The J gene is TRBJ1-6, the V gene TRBV5-1. CDR3 length: 14 amino acids. CDR1 SGHRS and CDR2 YFSETQ come from the germline V gene. The CDR3 protein is CASSLGDINSPLHF. Using reference TRBV5-1 and TRBJ1-6 for the parts outside the CDR3, the full variable domain is KAGVTQTPRYLIKTRGQQVTLSCSPISGHRSVSWYQQTPGQGLQFLFEYFSETQRNKGNFPGRFSGRQFSNSRSEMNVSTLELGDSALYLCASSLGDINSPLHFGNGTRLTVT.

The chain links TRBV6-5 to TRBJ1-6; TCRdb lists TRBD1, though no DNA is available to test this call. The germline gives CDR1 MNHEY, CDR2 SVGAGI. The CDR3 is 15 amino acids. The CDR3 spells CASSYSEDRVSPLHF.

The gene calls are TRBV19 and TRBJ1-5. Germline V gene lookup returns CDR1 LNHDA and CDR2 SQIVND (reference sequence). The CDR3 runs to 19 residues. CDR3 protein: CAAVVGGLRVASRNQPQHF.